This TCR beta chain was sequenced for a study of OX40 agonist ivuxolimab in advanced cancers. General notes on the study: Ivuxolimab was an agonistic, fully human IgG2 monoclonal antibody directed against OX40 (CD134), a costimulatory receptor. Intravenous ivuxolimab was administered to patients every 2 weeks at six dose levels: 0.01, 0.1, 0.3, 1.5, 3 and 10 mg/kg. Among the roughly 50 dose-escalation patients, around 19 had hepatocellular carcinoma, roughly 15 melanoma, 9 renal cell carcinoma and 9 head and neck cancer. A male proportion of 82.7% and a mean age of 60 years, ranging from roughly 23 to 90, were recorded for the dose-escalation cohort. Prior anti-PD-1, anti-PD-L1 or anti-CTLA-4 therapy was permitted, and 40% of dose-escalation patients had received checkpoint inhibitors. Partial responses were achieved by three dose-escalation patients, of whom one had hepatocellular carcinoma and two had cutaneous melanoma. The purpose of peripheral TCRbeta sequencing was to test whether ivuxolimab changed TCR sequence diversity and led to clonal T-cell expansion. The paper describes the monotherapy dose-escalation part (N of about 55 patients) of the phase I trial of ivuxolimab. What the authors observed across the whole study: After ivuxolimab, expanded clones were on average more numerous among CD8+ T cells than among CD4+ T cells. At doses of 0.1 to 3.0 mg/kg, clonal expansion of both CD4+ and CD8+ T cells in blood was seen between baseline and week 6. In the 0.1-3.0 mg/kg groups, partial responders were among the patients with the lowest normalized peripheral clonal expansion, particularly in CD8+ T cells. The antigen specificity of the clonally expanded peripheral T cells was not determined. Low levels of normalized T-cell clonal expansion were also shown by some nonresponding patients.

The trial excluded patients who had a history of autoimmune disease or were on systemic immunosuppression. Peripheral blood for TCR sequencing was collected from all dose cohorts at baseline, on cycle 4 day 1, and on cycle 7 day 1. Samples were obtained from an open-label, multicenter, first-in-human phase I dose-escalation trial of ivuxolimab. Adults with locally advanced or metastatic melanoma, renal cell, hepatocellular, or head and neck squamous cell carcinoma were enrolled in the trial. CD4+ and CD8+ T cells were sorted separately from peripheral blood before TCR sequencing. To sequence the TCRbeta CDR3 region, genomic DNA was isolated from the sorted cells. The immunoSEQ Assay was used to sequence the TCRbeta CDR3 regions. TCRdb provides this immuneACCESS table in a form limited to in-frame rearrangements. Some clones are lacking; in checked studies, under half of them reflect an unresolved V gene, and why the rest are absent is not known. This sample holds about 50,000 clones; approximately 89% were observed only once. In total, the top ten clones hold less than 8% of the sample.

On this clone itself: The antigen it recognizes is unknown. It has no much larger one-base neighbor in the sample; base qualities were not kept.

V and J are truncated by 6 bases and 4 bases respectively, leaving an intervening sequence of 13 bases. Inclusive of the bounding cysteine and phenylalanine, the CDR3 is 14 residues long. Only the CDR3 DNA is retained, 42 bases long and in frame from the first base. As encoded in the germline V gene, CDR1 is SGHTA while CDR2 is FQGNSA. This clonotype was sampled from an adult with an advanced solid tumor such as melanoma, head and neck, liver or kidney cancer. The chain was built from TRBV7-2 and TRBJ1-5; the D segment could be TRBD1, given 6 matching bases. Sequenced here: CD4+ or CD8+ T cells sorted from blood, sampled in a trial of the OX40 agonist ivuxolimab. The DNA sequence follows: TGTGCCAGCAGTTTAACAGGGATAAATCAGCCCCAGCATTTT. It translates as CASSLTGINQPQHF.